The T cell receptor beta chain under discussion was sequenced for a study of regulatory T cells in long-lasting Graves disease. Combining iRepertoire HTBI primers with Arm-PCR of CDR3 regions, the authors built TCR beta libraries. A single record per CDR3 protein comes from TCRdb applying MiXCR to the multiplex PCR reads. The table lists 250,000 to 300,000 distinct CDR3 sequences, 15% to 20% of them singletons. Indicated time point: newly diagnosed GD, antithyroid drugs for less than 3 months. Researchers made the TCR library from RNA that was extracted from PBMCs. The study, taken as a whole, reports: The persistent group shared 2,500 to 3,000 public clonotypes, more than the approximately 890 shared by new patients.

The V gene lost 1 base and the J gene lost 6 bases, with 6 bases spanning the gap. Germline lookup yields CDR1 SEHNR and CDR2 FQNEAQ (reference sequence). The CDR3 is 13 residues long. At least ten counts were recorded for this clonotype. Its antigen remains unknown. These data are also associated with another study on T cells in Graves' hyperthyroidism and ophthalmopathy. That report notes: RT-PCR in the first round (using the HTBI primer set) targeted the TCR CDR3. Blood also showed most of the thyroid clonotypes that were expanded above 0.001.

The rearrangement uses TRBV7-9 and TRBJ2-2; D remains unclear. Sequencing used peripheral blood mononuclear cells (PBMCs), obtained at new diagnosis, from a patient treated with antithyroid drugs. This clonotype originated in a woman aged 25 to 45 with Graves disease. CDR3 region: CASSLGVPGELFF. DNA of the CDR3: TGTGCCAGCAGCTTAGGCGTCCCCGGGGAGCTGTTTTTT.